The next 26 T cell receptor beta chains were all read from a single sample in a study of cytomegalovirus exposure and HLA in healthy donors. This PCR relied on a set of 60 Vbeta primers and 13 Jbeta primers. Only in-frame clones appear in the TCRdb table, and some are missing; sequencing was by immunoSEQ multiplex PCR. Counted here are approximately 220,000 clones, over 65% occurring once; the ten biggest clones make up approximately 0.63%. Sequencing was performed on PBMCs. The receptor set was obtained from a man younger than 30 in good health and CMV-seronegative.

The genes are TRBV27 and TRBJ2-7, with D perhaps matching TRBD1 (5 bases). Between the trimmed V and J ends, which lost 4 bases and 3 bases, there was a span of 16 bases. The V gene's germline CDR1 is MNHEY and CDR2 SMNVEV (reference sequence). The CDR3 covers 15 residues. The CDR3 region is CASSSIPDSLYEQYF. The CDR3 nucleotides are TGTGCCAGCAGTTCTATACCTGACAGTCTCTACGAGCAGTACTTC.

CDR3 region: CASSLEEGRSGEKLFF. The DNA of the CDR3 is TGTGCCAGCAGCTTAGAGGAGGGGCGATCGGGAGAAAAACTGTTTTTT. The chain recombines TRBV7-8 with TRBJ1-4; D perhaps matches TRBD1 (5 bases). This CDR3 has 16 residues. V was trimmed by 1 base and J by 8 bases, leaving 17 bases between them. Per germline, CDR1 SGHVS and CDR2 FQNEAQ. The variable domain in full, with the rest retrieved from reference TRBV7-8 and TRBJ1-4, is GAGVSQSPRYKVAKRGQDVALRCDPISGHVSLFWYQQALGQGPEFLTYFQNEAQLDKSGLPSDRFFAERPEGSVSTLKIQRTQQEDSAVYLCASSLEEGRSGEKLFFGSGTQLSVL.

This chain joins TRBV5-1 and TRBJ2-1, with 7 nucleotides matching TRBD2. Looked up from germline, CDR1 is SGHRS and CDR2 is YFSETQ. V shed 0 bases and J 6 bases; nucleotides not matched to a gene: 6. This CDR3 has 15 residues. The CDR3 is CASSLGAGKANEQFF. As DNA, the CDR3 is TGCGCCAGCAGCTTGGGAGCGGGAAAGGCCAATGAGCAGTTCTTC. Based on the CDR3 plus reference TRBV5-1 and TRBJ2-1, the full variable domain is KAGVTQTPRYLIKTRGQQVTLSCSPISGHRSVSWYQQTPGQGLQFLFEYFSETQRNKGNFPGRFSGRQFSNSRSEMNVSTLELGDSALYLCASSLGAGKANEQFFGPGTRLTVL.

The chain combines TRBV11-2 with TRBJ1-1, with D possibly TRBD1 on 5 matching bases. There are 15 residues in the CDR3. Deletions cut 1 base from V and 1 base from J, with 10 bases between. Germline V gives CDR1 SGHAT, CDR2 FQNNGV. This CDR3 is CASSLARGRNTEAFF. CDR3 coding DNA: TGTGCCAGCAGCTTAGCAAGGGGTAGGAACACTGAAGCTTTCTTT.

V gene TRBV5-1 combines with J gene TRBJ2-5, with D perhaps matching TRBD1 (5 bases). The CDR3 covers 16 residues. Deletions cut 0 bases from V and 5 bases from J, with 17 bases between. CDR1 is SGHRS, CDR2 YFSETQ, per germline. The CDR3 loop is CASSLVRSEHRETQYF. The CDR3 DNA sequence: TGCGCCAGCAGCTTGGTCAGGTCGGAACACAGGGAGACCCAGTACTTC.

This clone is a singleton in its sample. The junction departs from germline at one end; a sequencing error may be responsible. V is TRBV7-9 and J is TRBJ2-3; 8 bases map to TRBD2. Per germline, CDR1 SEHNR and CDR2 FQNEAQ (reference sequence). This CDR3 has 16 residues. Here the CDR3 DNA reads TGTTCCAGCAGCTTAATGGCGGGAGGTTTCACAGATACGCAGTATTTT. Amino acids: CSSSLMAGGFTDTQYF.

V is TRBV28 and J is TRBJ2-7; possible D gene TRBD2, 6 bases. This CDR3 region has 13 residues. The V gene's germline CDR1 is MDHEN and CDR2 SYDVKM. The V end lost 10 bases, the J end lost 0 bases, and 13 bases lay between the germline ends. The DNA for the CDR3 is TGTGCCAACCGGGCTAGCGACTCCTACGAGCAGTACTTC. Protein sequence: CANRASDSYEQYF.

This chain connects TRBV2 to TRBJ2-7; 10 nucleotides line up with TRBD1. Germline V gene data show CDR1 as SNHLY and CDR2 as FYNNEI. This CDR3 has 15 residues. V gave up 5 bases and J gave up 1 base; unmatched junction bases: 5. CDR3 in amino acids: CASSSRQGASYEQYF. CDR3 DNA: TGTGCCAGCAGTTCTAGACAGGGGGCATCCTACGAGCAGTACTTC.

The J gene is TRBJ1-2, the V gene TRBV2; D ambiguous. The CDR3 runs 11 residues. Trimming cost V 4 bases and J 7 bases, with 7 bases left between them. Germline CDR1 and CDR2: SNHLY and FYNNEI. The CDR3 sequence is CASSVTAGYTF. In DNA, the CDR3 is TGTGCCAGCAGTGTTACAGCTGGCTACACCTTC.

The chain uses TRBV5-1 and TRBJ2-7; 12 bases match TRBD1. J gave up 5 bases and V 5 bases, and 5 bases lay outside the gene matches. Germline assignment: CDR1 SGHRS and CDR2 YFSETQ. This CDR3 region has 14 residues. CDR3 in amino acids: CASRTGTGGHEQYF. The DNA of the CDR3 is TGCGCCAGCAGGACCGGGACAGGGGGCCACGAGCAGTACTTC.

The chain couples TRBV5-1 to TRBJ2-7, with a weak D call TRBD1 (6 bases). CDR1 and CDR2 from the germline V gene are SGHRS and YFSETQ. Between the trimmed V and J ends, which lost 1 base and 5 bases, there was a span of 13 bases. The CDR3 has 14 amino acids. The CDR3 is CASSLFGQLNEQYF. For the CDR3, the DNA is TGCGCCAGCAGCTTGTTCGGACAGCTCAACGAGCAGTACTTC.

The chain links TRBV6-5 to TRBJ2-7; 7 nucleotides agree with TRBD2. V was pared by 6 bases and J by 0 bases, with 5 bases of the junction left unmatched. Germline V gene data show CDR1 as MNHEY and CDR2 as SVGAGI. This CDR3 spans 14 amino acids. CDR3 loop: CASRGGRSSYEQYF. CDR3 nucleotide sequence: TGTGCCAGCAGGGGAGGGCGGAGCTCCTACGAGCAGTACTTC.

The genes are TRBV14 and TRBJ1-1; no clear D gene. This CDR3 contains 14 residues. Germline-derived CDR1 and CDR2 are SGHDN and FVKESK. V lost 3 bases, J lost 1 base, and 9 bases lay in between. Here the CDR3 DNA reads TGTGCCAGCAGCCATCTCTGGGCGAACACTGAAGCTTTCTTT. Protein: CASSHLWANTEAFF. Full variable domain (missing parts from reference TRBV14 and TRBJ1-1): EAGVTQFPSHSVIEKGQTVTLRCDPISGHDNLYWYRRVMGKEIKFLLHFVKESKQDESGMPNNRFLAERTGGTYSTLKVQPAELEDSGVYFCASSHLWANTEAFFGQGTRLTVV.

This rearrangement joins TRBV27 to TRBJ2-3; TRBD2 matches at 10 bases. V was pared by 2 bases and J by 3 bases, with 2 bases of the junction left unmatched. The CDR3 loop spans 15 amino acids. CDR1 MNHEY and CDR2 SMNVEV come from the germline V gene (reference sequence). The CDR3 reads CASSLVAGGTDTQYF. The CDR3, as DNA: TGTGCCAGCAGTTTAGTAGCGGGAGGTACAGATACGCAGTATTTT.

The chain combines TRBV18 with TRBJ2-3; weak D call: TRBD1 (5 bases). The CDR3 runs 14 residues. Germline CDR1 and CDR2: KGHSH and LQKENI. Trimming cost V 4 bases and J 3 bases, with 11 bases left between them. In DNA form, the CDR3 reads TGTGCCAGCTCACTCGACCCAGGGACAGATACGCAGTATTTT. Translated: CASSLDPGTDTQYF.

This clone turned up a few times. V usage is TRBV25-1 and J usage is TRBJ2-7; possibly TRBD1 for D (6 bases). The V gene lost 10 bases and the J gene lost 6 bases, with 19 bases spanning the gap. The CDR3 sequence is 13 residues long. Germline lookup yields CDR1 MGHDK and CDR2 SYGVNS. CDR3: CATQGSALGEQYF. The CDR3 DNA reads as TGTGCCACCCAGGGGAGCGCCTTGGGCGAGCAGTACTTC.

The V gene is TRBV27, the J gene TRBJ1-6; 7 bases match TRBD1. The CDR3 is 13 residues long. J was trimmed by 2 bases and V by 11 bases; bases with no gene match: 3. The germline V gene encodes CDR1 MNHEY and CDR2 SMNVEV (reference sequence). The CDR3 coding sequence is TGTGCCGCCGGGACAGCCTATAATTCACCCCTCCACTTT. Its translation is CAAGTAYNSPLHF.

The table lists this clone with a few counts. The chain has TRBV10-2 and TRBJ2-1, with D hard to call. The V gene's germline CDR1 is WSHSY and CDR2 SAAADI. V was cut by 6 bases and J by 5 bases, with 11 bases left in between. There are 13 residues in the CDR3. The CDR3 region is CASRSGQDNEQFF. The CDR3 DNA sequence: TGCGCCAGCAGGTCCGGTCAGGACAATGAGCAGTTCTTC.

The chain carries TRBV15 and TRBJ2-5, with TRBD2 as a possible D gene (5 bases). Near its end, the DNA agrees better with TRBJ2-7, so the J call may be wrong. Germline V gene data show CDR1 as LNHNV and CDR2 as YYDKDF (reference sequence). This CDR3 spans 15 amino acids. The CDR3 protein is CATSRPFAGTYEQYF. The CDR3 coding sequence is TGTGCCACCAGCAGACCCTTCGCGGGTACCTACGAGCAGTACTTC.

This clone was picked up one time. The genes are TRBV5-4 and TRBJ2-7; 7 bases agree with TRBD2. In germline, CDR1 is SGHNT, CDR2 YYREEE (reference sequence). The CDR3 covers 15 residues. With V trimmed by 5 bases and J by 7 bases, 15 bases remained unmatched. Here the CDR3 DNA reads TGTGCCAGCAGAAGCTTTCGGGAGGCCCCCGGGGAGCAGTACTTC. Translation gives CASRSFREAPGEQYF. The complete variable domain, with remaining parts taken from reference TRBV5-4 and TRBJ2-7, reads ETGVTQSPTHLIKTRGQQVTLRCSSQSGHNTVSWYQQALGQGPQFIFQYYREEENGRGNFPPRFSGLQFPNYSSELNVNALELDDSALYLCASRSFREAPGEQYFGPGTRLTVT.

CDR3 coding DNA: TGTGCCAGCGGTCAGGCTAGCGGGAACGAGCAGTACTTC. Residues: CASGQASGNEQYF. J is TRBJ2-7 and V is TRBV27; 9 positions match TRBD2. Trimming cost V 8 bases and J 5 bases; bases outside gene matches: 7. Germline values: CDR1 MNHEY, CDR2 SMNVEV (reference sequence). The CDR3 runs to 13 residues.

The V call is TRBV7-9, the J call TRBJ1-5; weak D call: TRBD1 (5 bases). This CDR3 spans 13 amino acids. Germline-derived CDR1 and CDR2 are SEHNR and FQNEAQ (reference sequence). Trimming took 3 bases from V and 4 from J, leaving 7 bases between them. The CDR3 sequence: CASSFGGNQPQHF. CDR3 coding DNA: TGTGCCAGCAGCTTCGGGGGAAATCAGCCCCAGCATTTT.

This clone was counted only a few times. The chain joins TRBV6-5 to TRBJ1-5, with D possibly matching TRBD1 (5 bases). The V end lost 5 bases, the J end lost 7 bases, and 12 bases lay between the germline ends. This CDR3 has 13 amino acids. Germline V gene lookup returns CDR1 MNHEY and CDR2 SVGAGI. CDR3 residues: CASSLRAGQPQHF. The CDR3 DNA is TGTGCCAGCAGTCTACGAGCAGGGCAGCCCCAGCATTTT.

The chain carries TRBV5-6 and TRBJ2-7, with 9 positions matching TRBD1. Germline-derived CDR1 and CDR2 are SGHDT and YYEEEE. V gave up 1 base and J gave up 6 bases; unmatched junction bases: 8. This CDR3 region has 15 residues. CDR3: CASSLLRDRVGEQYF. In nucleotides, the CDR3 is TGTGCCAGCAGCTTGCTCCGGGACAGGGTTGGCGAGCAGTACTTC.

This clone showed up just once. The rearrangement joins TRBV10-3 to TRBJ2-1; D is perhaps TRBD2 (6 bases). Germline V gives CDR1 ENHRY, CDR2 SYGVKD. The CDR3 contains 17 residues. V was shortened by 0 bases and J by 5 bases, with 17 bases between the two germline ends. The CDR3 coding sequence is TGTGCCATCAGTGAGTCGCGGAGGGGAGCGGGCAACAATGAGCAGTTCTTC. Translated: CAISESRRGAGNNEQFF.

Worth noting for this clone: This sample includes further DNA sequences coding for the same CDR3. The chain has TRBV19 and TRBJ2-1, with 9 bases aligning to TRBD2. This CDR3 comprises 16 residues. The V and J ends lost 3 bases and 0 bases, in that order; junction bases with no gene match: 3. CDR1 is LNHDA, CDR2 SQIVND, per germline (reference sequence). CDR3 sequence reads: CASSISGGSSYNEQFF. The DNA for the CDR3 is TGTGCCAGTAGTATCAGCGGGGGGAGCTCCTACAATGAGCAGTTCTTC. Drawing the rest from reference TRBV19 and TRBJ2-1, the complete variable domain is DGGITQSPKYLFRKEGQNVTLSCEQNLNHDAMYWYRQDPGQGLRLIYYSQIVNDFQKGDIAEGYSVSREKKESFPLTVTSAQKNPTAFYLCASSISGGSSYNEQFFGPGTRLTVL.